Reported below is one T cell receptor beta chain. Its antigen is not identified. With V trimmed by 0 bases and J by 5 bases, 9 bases remained unmatched. The V gene's germline CDR1 is MNHEY and CDR2 SVGAGI. This CDR3 is built from 16 residues. Sequencing used immunoSEQ multiplex PCR; TCRdb keeps in-frame clones, though not all of them. This sample carries over 150,000 clones, around 88% of them seen once, and the ten largest clones take about a fifth. This record belongs to a study of cytomegalovirus exposure and HLA in healthy donors. The study's findings and limits: Subsequent analysis showed first-cohort TCR clusters tending to co-occur in 120 validation repertoires. Most TCR sequences were seen very rarely across donors, but some public TCRs occurred in many.

The sample consisted of PBMCs. V gene TRBV6-5 combines with J gene TRBJ1-1, with 7 bases lining up with TRBD1. This clonotype was sampled from a man between 18 and 29 years old in good health and CMV-seropositive. The CDR3 here is CASSYSLEGARTEAFF. The CDR3 DNA sequence: TGTGCCAGCAGTTACTCTTTAGAGGGGGCGAGGACTGAAGCTTTCTTT.